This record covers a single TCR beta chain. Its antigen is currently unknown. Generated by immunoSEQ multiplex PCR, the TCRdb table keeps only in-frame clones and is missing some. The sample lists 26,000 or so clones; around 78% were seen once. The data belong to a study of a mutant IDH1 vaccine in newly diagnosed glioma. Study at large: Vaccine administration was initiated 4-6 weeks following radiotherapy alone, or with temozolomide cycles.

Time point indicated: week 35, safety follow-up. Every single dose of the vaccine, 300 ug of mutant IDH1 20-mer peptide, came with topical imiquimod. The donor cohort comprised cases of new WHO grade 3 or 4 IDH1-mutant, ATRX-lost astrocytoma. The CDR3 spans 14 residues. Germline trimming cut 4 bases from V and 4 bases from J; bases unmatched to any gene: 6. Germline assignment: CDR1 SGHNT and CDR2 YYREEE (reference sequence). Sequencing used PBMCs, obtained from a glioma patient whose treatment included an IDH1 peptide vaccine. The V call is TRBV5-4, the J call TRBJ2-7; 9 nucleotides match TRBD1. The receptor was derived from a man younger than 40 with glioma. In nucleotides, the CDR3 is TGTGCCAGCAGCATACAGGGGGCGATGTACGAGCAGTACTTC. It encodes CASSIQGAMYEQYF.